This T cell receptor beta chain is drawn from a study of cytotoxic CD8 clonotypes in ibrutinib-treated CLL (dated by TCRdb to the early 2020s). Background for the entire study: The cohort had over ten relapsed/refractory and more than 14 treatment-naive patients; 17 were IGHV unmutated. Responses were partial in roughly 25 patients and complete in 2; after median 68 months follow-up, roughly 15 stayed in remission and about 12 progressed. Samples at response were collected after a median of about 13 months of treatment, with a range of roughly 6 to 40 months. On average, each sample had 255,043 productive templates and approximately 89,000 productive rearrangements. Of the approximately 94 people in the trial, approximately 28 had longitudinal samples available. Cryopreserved peripheral blood mononuclear cells were obtained before treatment, at response, and at either sustained remission or disease progression. Patients were still on ibrutinib when every remission and progressive disease sample was collected. Broader findings and caveats from the paper: Sampling times were not matched between patients in sustained remission and patients whose disease was progressing, and lymph node repertoires were not examined. Public clonotypes were rare and either shrank or stayed stable during treatment, and the rise in clonality at ibrutinib response reflected expansion of private clonotypes. An increase in clonality was observed at ibrutinib response, with clonality remaining stable during sustained remission and falling back toward baseline at progression. Baseline clonality exceeded that of age-matched healthy donors and correlated strongly with circulating CD8+ T-cell counts.

For TCR beta library preparation, roughly 2.1 micrograms of genomic DNA were isolated from cryopreserved PBMCs. Longitudinal blood samples from CLL patients on ibrutinib monotherapy underwent high-throughput TCR beta sequencing. The patients took part in an open-label, single-center phase 2 trial of ibrutinib monotherapy. This clone occurred once. Its specific antigen is unknown. Qualities for individual bases were not recorded, and no much larger clone is one base off. On a MiSeq, deep resolution sequencing aimed for a depth between 1 in 1 million and 1 in 200,000 T cells, with each clonotype covered 10x on average. The immunoSEQ hsTCRB Kit was used to generate the TCR beta libraries. Per the original workflow: Data were analyzed with ImmunoSEQ Data Assistant and ImmunoSEQ Analyzer, with V, D and J genes assigned per IMGT definitions. Clonality was computed as one minus normalized Shannon entropy of productive rearrangement frequencies, ranging from 0 to 1. Only overrepresented clonotypes making up at least 0.05% of the repertoire of each patient were included in the public clonotype analysis. Fewer than 15 repertoires from age-matched healthy donors, obtained from immuneACCESS, served as clonality controls. TCRdb holds this immuneACCESS table with in-frame rearrangements only. Some clones are missing; in checked studies, unresolved V genes explain under half, and the rest has no known cause. D and trimming were read from the DNA, whereas the V and J calls and clone size are those reported in that table. This sample comprises about 140,000 clones, around 84% of them detected only once. Approximately 7.6% of the sample rests with the top ten.

Sequences SGHVS (CDR1) and FNYEAQ (CDR2) are obtained from the germline V gene. The V and J ends are trimmed by 5 bases and 5 bases, leaving 10 bases between them. Its CDR3 holds 12 amino acids, cysteine through phenylalanine. This entry keeps only the CDR3 DNA: 36 bases, framed from base 1. Sample: PBMCs, taken after 36 months of ibrutinib treatment. The receptor was derived from a human donor with chronic lymphocytic leukemia. Recombination joined TRBV7-6 with TRBJ2-7; the D segment cannot be called with confidence. The CDR3 sequence is CASSPESHEQYF. In nucleotides, the sequence is TGTGCCAGCAGCCCGGAGTCCCACGAGCAGTACTTC.